The source of this TCR beta chain is a study of technical replicates of blood from a few donors. Assay: immunoSEQ multiplex PCR; the TCRdb copy retains only in-frame clones and omits some. Among more than 75,000 clones listed, roughly 93% were seen once. The sequence was obtained from a human donor in good health. The sequencing input was T cells isolated from PBMCs.

DNA of the CDR3: TGTGCCAGTAGTCCTGGACTTTCGGGTGAGCAGTACTTC. Its protein is CASSPGLSGEQYF. V gene TRBV19 combines with J gene TRBJ2-7; TRBD2 might be the D (5 bases). Germline V gene data show CDR1 as LNHDA and CDR2 as SQIVND (reference sequence). The V end was cut by 5 bases, the J end by 7 bases, with 15 bases between. This CDR3 contains 13 residues. The entire variable domain, with the rest obtained from reference TRBV19 and TRBJ2-7, is as follows: DGGITQSPKYLFRKEGQNVTLSCEQNLNHDAMYWYRQDPGQGLRLIYYSQIVNDFQKGDIAEGYSVSREKKESFPLTVTSAQKNPTAFYLCASSPGLSGEQYFGPGTRLTVT.